The 24 T cell receptor beta chains in this list originate from one sample, sequenced in a study of CD8+ T cells in alopecia areata. Sequencing relied on a cDNA template that was reverse transcribed from extracted RNA. Measured with immunoSEQ multiplex PCR; TCRdb has only the in-frame clones, and not every one. The sample holds more than 75,000 clones; 35% to 45% are singletons and the top ten take roughly 1.3%. Sequencing was carried out using CD4+ T cells sorted from blood. These receptor sequences come from a human donor with alopecia areata.

This clone has just a few counts. The CDR3 is CSVGTGGWETQYF. The CDR3 nucleotides read TGCAGCGTTGGGACAGGGGGCTGGGAGACCCAGTACTTC. This rearrangement joins TRBV29-1 to TRBJ2-5; the match to TRBD1 covers 11 bases. Trimming removed 4 bases from V and 5 bases from J; junction bases left unmatched: 3. The CDR3 totals 13 residues. In germline, CDR1 is SQVTM, CDR2 ANQGSEA.

V is TRBV9 and J is TRBJ2-5; D is unclear. The CDR3 is made up of 11 amino acids. CDR1 is SGDLS, CDR2 YYNGEE, per germline. V lost 5 bases to trimming and J lost 0 bases, with 2 bases between them. The CDR3 DNA sequence: TGTGCCAGCAGGGACCAAGAGACCCAGTACTTC. The encoded protein is CASRDQETQYF. The full variable domain, in which reference TRBV9 and TRBJ2-5 provide the parts outside the CDR3, is DSGVTQTPKHLITATGQRVTLRCSPRSGDLSVYWYQQSLDQGLQFLIQYYNGEERAKGNILERFSAQQFPDLHSELNLSSLELGDSALYFCASRDQETQYFGPGTRLLVL.

The rearrangement joins TRBV30 to TRBJ1-2, with a tentative D call TRBD1 (5 bases). CDR1 and CDR2 (germline): GTSNPN, SVGIG (reference sequence). The CDR3 extends over 15 amino acids. V gave up 2 bases and J gave up 6 bases, with 19 bases separating them. The DNA of the CDR3 is TGTGCCTGGAGTTTCCCCGGGACGGGGATTGATGGCTACACCTTC. Amino acids: CAWSFPGTGIDGYTF.

V usage is TRBV4-2 and J usage is TRBJ2-5; D assignment may be TRBD1 or TRBD2 (5 bases each). Trimming left V 0 bases short and J 1 base short, with 9 bases between. The CDR3 consists of 15 residues. CDR1 is LGHNA and CDR2 is YNFKEQ in the germline V gene. CDR3 region: CASSQDPGPQETQYF. The CDR3 coding sequence is TGTGCCAGCAGCCAAGACCCGGGGCCCCAAGAGACCCAGTACTTC.

This chain connects TRBV13 to TRBJ2-3; 9 nucleotides match TRBD1. Germline V gives CDR1 PRHDT, CDR2 FYEKMQ (reference sequence). This CDR3 has 15 amino acids. The J segment lost 0 bases and the V segment lost 5 bases, leaving 3 bases of the junction unmatched. DNA for the CDR3: TGTGCCAGCAGCAGAGGACAGGGGAGCACAGATACGCAGTATTTT. It codes for CASSRGQGSTDTQYF.

For this clone: The sample holds other DNA sequences that translate to the same CDR3. V gene TRBV5-1 combines with J gene TRBJ2-7, with D maybe TRBD2 (6 bases). The CDR3 is 14 residues long. CDR1 is SGHRS and CDR2 is YFSETQ in the germline V gene. V was clipped by 0 bases and J by 2 bases, with 9 bases between them. The CDR3 region has the DNA TGCGCCAGCAGCTTGGCTAGCGAACCCTACGAGCAGTACTTC. Residues: CASSLASEPYEQYF.

This sequence joins TRBV6-5 and TRBJ2-5, with D unclear. Trimming left V 7 bases short and J 4 bases short, with 13 bases between. Germline V lookup: CDR1 MNHEY, CDR2 SVGAGI. There are 13 residues in the CDR3. The CDR3 DNA sequence: TGTGCCAGCACCTCCACTTTAGGAGAGACCCAGTACTTC. As protein: CASTSTLGETQYF.

The chain recombines TRBV7-9 with TRBJ2-7; the match to TRBD1 covers 8 bases. J lost 3 bases, V lost 3 bases, and 7 bases had no gene match. Per germline, CDR1 SEHNR and CDR2 FQNEAQ (reference sequence). This CDR3 has 15 amino acids. CDR3 nucleotides: TGTGCCAGCAGCTTTGCTATCGGACAGGGCTACGAGCAGTACTTC. This codes for CASSFAIGQGYEQYF.

The V call is TRBV30, the J call TRBJ1-5; the match to TRBD1 covers 7 bases. The V segment lost 1 base and the J segment 3 bases; nucleotides outside the gene matches: 3. This CDR3 contains 14 residues. From germline, CDR1 is GTSNPN and CDR2 SVGIG (reference sequence). The CDR3 reads CAWSGGQINQPQHF. Here the CDR3 DNA reads TGTGCCTGGAGTGGGGGACAGATCAATCAGCCCCAGCATTTT.

The V and J genes are TRBV2 and TRBJ2-1; perhaps TRBD1 as D (7 bases). The CDR3 runs 14 residues. V was cut by 7 bases and J by 7 bases, with 17 bases left in between. Germline CDR1 SNHLY, CDR2 FYNNEI. CDR3 in DNA: TGTGCCAGCAATTTCCAGGGGGGAAGGAATGAGCAGTTCTTC. Protein: CASNFQGGRNEQFF.

There are a few counts of this clone. The gene calls are TRBV28 and TRBJ2-1; D remains ambiguous. CDR3 length: 14 residues. CDR1 and CDR2 (germline): MDHEN, SYDVKM. Trimming pared 2 bases from V and 6 bases from J, leaving 11 bases between. CDR3 loop: CASSLNRAVNEQFF. CDR3 nucleotides: TGTGCCAGCAGTTTAAACCGGGCCGTCAATGAGCAGTTCTTC.

This clone appeared a single time. This chain joins TRBV6-5 and TRBJ2-7; 12 nucleotides line up with TRBD2. Losses at the gene ends were 5 bases for V and 7 bases for J; bases not matched to a gene: 3. The CDR3 loop spans 13 amino acids. Germline CDR1 and CDR2: MNHEY and SVGAGI. The CDR3 bases are TGTGCCAGCAGTCTAGCGGGGGGGCAAGAGCAGTACTTC. This translates into CASSLAGGQEQYF.

This clone was seen more than once but under ten times. The chain carries TRBV28 and TRBJ1-5, with D possibly being TRBD1 (6 bases). The CDR3 contains 15 residues. V dropped 6 bases and J dropped 0 bases, with 12 bases sitting between them. CDR1 and CDR2 (germline): MDHEN, SYDVKM. The CDR3 loop reads CASRGASFSNQPQHF. The CDR3 DNA reads as TGTGCCAGCAGGGGGGCAAGTTTTAGCAATCAGCCCCAGCATTTT.

In this sample, this clone turned up a few times. V and J are TRBV7-9 and TRBJ1-2, with D possibly matching TRBD1 (6 bases). CDR3 length: 14 residues. Trimming cost V 2 bases and J 2 bases, with 9 bases left between them. CDR1 is SEHNR, CDR2 FQNEAQ, per germline (reference sequence). CDR3 nucleotide sequence: TGTGCCAGCAGCTTACGGGACACGAACTATGGCTACACCTTC. Translating it yields CASSLRDTNYGYTF.

V is TRBV5-1 and J is TRBJ1-2, with a possible D match to TRBD1 (6 bases). This CDR3 contains 15 residues. Per the germline V gene, CDR1 is SGHRS and CDR2 is YFSETQ. V shed 4 bases and J shed 0 bases, with 13 bases lying between them. In DNA form, the CDR3 reads TGCGCCAGCAGCCCGGGACACGAGGCTAACTATGGCTACACCTTC. It codes for CASSPGHEANYGYTF.

This clone turned up a few times. This sequence joins TRBV28 and TRBJ2-7; 9 nucleotides line up with TRBD1. The germline CDR1 and CDR2 sequences are MDHEN and SYDVKM. With 8 bases clipped from V and 6 bases from J, the junction kept 8 bases outside the gene matches. The CDR3 is 13 residues long. The CDR3 loop is CASRRTGVGEQYF. The CDR3 DNA reads as TGTGCCAGCCGGAGGACAGGGGTGGGCGAGCAGTACTTC.

This clone was counted a few times. The chain is built from TRBV23-1 and TRBJ2-7; 11 bases line up with TRBD1. TRBV23-1 is classed as an ORF, of uncertain function. The CDR3 loop spans 16 amino acids. Losses at the gene ends were 4 bases for V and 1 base for J; bases not matched to a gene: 6. DNA for the CDR3: TGCGCCAGCAGTCCATCGGGACAGGGGGGTTCCTACGAGCAGTACTTC. It translates to CASSPSGQGGSYEQYF.

This chain uses TRBV5-1 with TRBJ1-5; TRBD1 might be the D (6 bases). CDR1 and CDR2 (germline): SGHRS, YFSETQ. Deletions cut 7 bases from V and 4 bases from J, with 21 bases between. The CDR3 runs to 16 residues. CDR3 loop: CASYGTPTEGNQPQHF. The CDR3 region has the DNA TGCGCCAGCTACGGGACACCAACAGAAGGTAATCAGCCCCAGCATTTT.

The J gene is TRBJ1-5, the V gene TRBV30; 9 bases line up with TRBD1. Germline CDR1 GTSNPN, CDR2 SVGIG (reference sequence). The CDR3 is 15 amino acids. V shed 0 bases and J 5 bases; nucleotides not matched to a gene: 5. For the CDR3, the DNA is TGTGCCTGGAGTGTATGGACAGGGGCTGATCAGCCCCAGCATTTT. This sequence encodes CAWSVWTGADQPQHF.

CDR3 protein: CASSYLDTQYF. The CDR3 DNA reads as TGTGCCAGCAGTTACTTAGATACGCAGTATTTT. V and J are TRBV28 and TRBJ2-3; D remains ambiguous. This CDR3 is built from 11 residues. The germline V gene has CDR1 MDHEN and CDR2 SYDVKM. V gave up 4 bases and J gave up 5 bases, with 4 bases separating them.

DNA of the CDR3: TGTGCCAGCAGTTACCGAGGGTCGGGGTACAATGAGCAGTTCTTC. Translated: CASSYRGSGYNEQFF. The V gene is TRBV6-5, the J gene TRBJ2-1; D may be TRBD2 (5 bases). The germline CDR1 and CDR2 sequences are MNHEY and SVGAGI. Trimming cost V 2 bases and J 4 bases, with 12 bases left between them. The CDR3 spans 15 residues.

This rearrangement joins TRBV4-3 to TRBJ2-7; no reliable D call. This CDR3 is built from 15 residues. Between the trimmed V and J ends, which lost 1 base and 5 bases, there was a span of 15 bases. Germline V CDR1 and CDR2: LGHNA, YSLEER. The CDR3 region is CASSQAKNSWHEQYF. As DNA, the CDR3 is TGCGCCAGCAGCCAAGCCAAAAATAGCTGGCACGAGCAGTACTTC.

This clone showed up just a few times. The chain joins TRBV7-9 to TRBJ2-7; D ambiguous. The CDR3 length is 14 residues. Germline CDR1 and CDR2: SEHNR and FQNEAQ (reference sequence). V gave up 3 bases and J gave up 1 base, with 10 bases separating them. The CDR3 nucleotides are TGTGCCAGCAGCTTCCAACAACAATCCTACGAGCAGTACTTC. Its translation: CASSFQQQSYEQYF.

The sample holds a few counts of this clone. The V gene is TRBV2, the J gene TRBJ2-2; D is unresolved. From germline, CDR1 is SNHLY and CDR2 FYNNEI. This CDR3 has 15 residues. Trimming removed 8 bases at V and 0 bases at J, with 13 bases between. The CDR3 DNA reads as TGTGCCAGCGGCCCCTCAGAGGCGAACACCGGGGAGCTGTTTTTT. Translating it yields CASGPSEANTGELFF.